A selection of T cell receptor beta chains follows, all from one sample in a study of blood T cells in healthy people across ages. TCRdb redid the calling of the 5' RACE reads with MiXCR, one entry per CDR3 protein. The sample lists some 1 million distinct CDR3 sequences, around 43% occurring once. Sequenced input: blood. Receptors originate from a woman aged 55-69 years in good health. The conserved cysteine and the conserved F or W are not part of the CDR3 here.

TRBV29-1	TRBJ2-3	SVEISRSFGRSDTQY
TRBV29-1	TRBJ2-3	SVAKVGADTQY
TRBV20-1	TRBJ2-7	SASVTGGTYEQY
TRBV6-1	TRBJ2-1	ASNGLSYNEQF
TRBV20-1	TRBJ2-1	SARSGLATSLNEQF
TRBV28	TRBJ1-6	ASSQIAGSYNSPLH
TRBV20-1	TRBJ2-1	SAELAGTSDNEQF
TRBV20-1	TRBJ2-7	SARPGQFTYEQY
TRBV29-1	TRBJ2-1	SAPWISGNYNEQF
TRBV6-5	TRBJ2-7	ASSYDREGYEQY
TRBV4-2	TRBJ2-3	ASSQDWGPSTREY
TRBV7-8	TRBJ2-7	ASSSGQAVSYEQY
TRBV4-2	TRBJ2-7	ASSPKTGSSYEQY
TRBV20-1	TRBJ2-1	SASHPGGRAEVYEQF
TRBV29-1	TRBJ1-4	SVVEGWLGEKLF
TRBV5-6	TRBJ2-7	ASSFDRQHYEQY
TRBV7-2	TRBJ2-1	ASSESTSGRGEQF
TRBV7-2	TRBJ2-7	ASSFTSGSSYEQY
TRBV19	TRBJ2-1	ASRSSGSGSYNEQF
TRBV11-1	TRBJ2-5	ASSLDRGFETQY
TRBV12-3/TRBV12-4	TRBJ2-1	ASRPGQGTYNEQF
TRBV7-9	TRBJ2-1	ASSLVSGRSEQF
TRBV29-1	TRBJ2-1	SVGTSGRIEQF
TRBV5-5	TRBJ2-1	ASTTVGRSYNEQF
TRBV29-1	TRBJ2-1	SVATSWTGGTYEQF
TRBV4-1	TRBJ2-3	ASSQESRRRADTQY
TRBV20-1	TRBJ2-5	SARPGQGETQY
TRBV27	TRBJ2-7	ASSWSTSGSSYEQY
TRBV29-1	TRBJ2-7	SVEKAHGYEQY